This TCR beta chain was documented in a study of cytomegalovirus exposure and HLA in healthy donors (dated by TCRdb to about 2017). About the investigation overall: According to a later analysis, the 120 or so validation repertoires were produced on the same platform as the roughly 720 repertoires of the first cohort. The study aimed to test whether cataloging public T cell receptors could reveal signatures of past pathogen exposure. In addition to the first cohort of 666 subjects, a separate validation cohort of 120 different subjects was used. High-throughput TCR immunosequencing, statistical association of individual TCRs with disease status, and machine learning were combined to predict cytomegalovirus infection status. The investigation overall reported the following: Most TCR sequences were seen in very few donors, while some public TCRs were found in many individuals. A total of 164 TCR beta chains were listed by the study as associated with cytomegalovirus. The authors suggested that the approach could potentially be extended to other disease states and immunological phenotypes. The classifier was reported to diagnose cytomegalovirus status with high specificity and sensitivity in both the original and validation cohorts. Three of the identified cytomegalovirus-associated TCR beta chains were confirmed in vitro to be specific for cytomegalovirus antigens. Subsequent analysis determined that TCRs grouped into clusters in the first cohort also showed a tendency toward co-occurrence across the 120 or so validation repertoires, and about 94% of cluster scores exceeded 0. All 120 or so repertoires were used to score co-occurrence in the validation cohort in a later analysis, because that analysis had no HLA typing for the cohort.

According to the germline V gene (reference sequence), CDR1 reads LNHNV and CDR2 reads YYDKDF. Inclusive of the bounding cysteine and phenylalanine, the CDR3 is 15 residues long. The read is trimmed to its CDR3 DNA, 45 bases read in frame from base 1. The V end loses 5 bases and the J end loses 1 base, and a stretch of 13 bases separates them. On this clone itself: Its antigen has not been determined. Per-nucleotide qualities are absent, and no much larger clonotype sits a single base away.

The donors were included in the validation cohort of 100 to 150 subjects, a group kept apart from the roughly 700-subject first cohort. The library was made by the immunoSEQ multiplex PCR assay. Concerning the study's data processing: A statistical classification framework was developed to diagnose cytomegalovirus status using the catalog of TCR beta chain sequences. TCRdb's version of the immuneACCESS table is confined to in-frame rearrangements and falls short of the full clone set. An unresolved V gene accounts for under half of the shortfall where checked; the remainder is of unknown origin. That table furnishes V, J and clone size, whereas the DNA furnished D and trimming. The table for this sample lists tens of thousands of clones; roughly 94% of them were counted only once. Roughly 0.6% of the sample is in the top ten clones.

Recombination joined TRBV15 with TRBJ2-3; the D gene is perhaps TRBD2, from 6 matching bases. The sample was PBMCs. The sequence was collected from a woman between 18 and 29 years old in good health and CMV-seronegative. The DNA sequence is as follows: TGTGCCACCAGCTGGGGAGCGGGTGGCACAGATACGCAGTATTTT. This sequence encodes CATSWGAGGTDTQYF.